Below, 3 T cell receptor beta chains from the same sample are listed, as sequenced in a study of T-cell memory formation after mild COVID-19. Each CDR3 protein gets one entry after TCRdb re-called the 5' RACE reads with MiXCR. The sample carries 470,000 or so distinct CDR3 sequences, about 19% recorded once. The specimen sequenced was PBMCs or a T cell subset sorted from them (not recorded which). These receptors all stem from an adult woman who had mild COVID-19 (a few samples of this study predate the infection). Cell type and time point are not known.

The chain has TRBV6-6 and TRBJ2-6; 8 bases are a match to TRBD2. CDR3 length: 16 amino acids. J was trimmed by 3 bases and V by 0 bases; bases with no gene match: 1. CDR1 is MNHNY and CDR2 is SVGAGI in the germline V gene (reference sequence). CDR3 sequence (DNA): TGTGCCAGCAGTTACTCCGGGGGGGTTGGGGCCAACGTCCTGACTTTC. Amino acid sequence: CASSYSGGVGANVLTF.

This clonotype was seen only a few times. The chain is built from TRBV30 and TRBJ1-1, with D hard to call. Germline V lookup: CDR1 GTSNPN, CDR2 SVGIG (reference sequence). V was pared by 2 bases and J by 6 bases, with 13 bases between. This CDR3 has 13 residues. CDR3 DNA: TGTGCCTGGAGTCCCCACACCTCGGCTGAAGCTTTCTTT. It translates to CAWSPHTSAEAFF.

The rearrangement links TRBV20-1 to TRBJ1-3; no definite D call. The CDR3 loop spans 15 amino acids. V lost 5 bases and J 0 bases, leaving 14 bases between the germline ends. In germline, CDR1 is DFQATT, CDR2 SNEGSKA (reference sequence). CDR3 residues: CSAQNLRSSGNTIYF. The CDR3 DNA sequence: TGCAGTGCTCAAAACTTGAGATCCTCTGGAAACACCATATATTTT.